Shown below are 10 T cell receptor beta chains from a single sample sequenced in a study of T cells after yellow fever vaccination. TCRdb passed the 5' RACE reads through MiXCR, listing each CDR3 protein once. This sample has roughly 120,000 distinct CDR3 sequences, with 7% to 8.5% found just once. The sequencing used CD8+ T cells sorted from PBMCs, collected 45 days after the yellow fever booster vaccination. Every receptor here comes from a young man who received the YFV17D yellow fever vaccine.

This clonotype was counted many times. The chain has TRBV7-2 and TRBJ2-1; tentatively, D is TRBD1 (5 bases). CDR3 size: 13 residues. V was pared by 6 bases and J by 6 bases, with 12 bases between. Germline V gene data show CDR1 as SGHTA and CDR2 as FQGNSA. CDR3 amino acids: CASSKTAGNEQFF. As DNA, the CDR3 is TGTGCCAGCAGTAAGACAGCTGGCAATGAGCAGTTCTTC.

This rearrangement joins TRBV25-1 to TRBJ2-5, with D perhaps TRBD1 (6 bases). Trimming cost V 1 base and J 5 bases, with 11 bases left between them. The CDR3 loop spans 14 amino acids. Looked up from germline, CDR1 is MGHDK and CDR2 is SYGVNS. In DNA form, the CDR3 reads TGTGCCAGCAGTGAATTCTCAGGGGAGGAGACCCAGTACTTC. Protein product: CASSEFSGEETQYF.

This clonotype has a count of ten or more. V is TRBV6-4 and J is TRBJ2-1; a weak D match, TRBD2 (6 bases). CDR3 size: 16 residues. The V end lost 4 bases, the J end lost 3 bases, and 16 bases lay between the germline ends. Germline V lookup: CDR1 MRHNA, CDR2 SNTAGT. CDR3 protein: CASSANGGEGYNEQFF. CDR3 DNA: TGTGCCAGCAGTGCCAACGGAGGGGAAGGCTACAATGAGCAGTTCTTC.

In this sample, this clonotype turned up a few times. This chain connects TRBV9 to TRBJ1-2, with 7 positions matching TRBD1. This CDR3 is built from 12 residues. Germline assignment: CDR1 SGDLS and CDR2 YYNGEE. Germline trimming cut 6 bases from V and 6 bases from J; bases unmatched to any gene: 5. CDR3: CASNIGQDGYTF. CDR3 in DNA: TGTGCCAGCAACATTGGACAGGATGGCTACACCTTC.

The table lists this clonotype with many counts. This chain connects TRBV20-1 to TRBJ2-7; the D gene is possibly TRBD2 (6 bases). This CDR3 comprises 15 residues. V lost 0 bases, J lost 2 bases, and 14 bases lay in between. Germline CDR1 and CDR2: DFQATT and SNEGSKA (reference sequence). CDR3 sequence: CSARDEELATYEQYF. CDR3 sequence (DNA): TGCAGTGCTAGAGATGAGGAACTAGCCACCTACGAGCAGTACTTC.

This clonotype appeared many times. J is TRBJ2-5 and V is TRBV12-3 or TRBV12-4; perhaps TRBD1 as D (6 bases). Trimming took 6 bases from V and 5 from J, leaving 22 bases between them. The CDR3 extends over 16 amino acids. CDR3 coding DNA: TGTGCCAGCAGCTTATCAGGGGTTAGGATATTCGAGACCCAGTACTTC. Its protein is CASSLSGVRIFETQYF.

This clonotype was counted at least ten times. The CDR3 loop is CASQWGAETQYF. The CDR3 nucleotides read TGTGCCAGCCAATGGGGGGCTGAGACCCAGTACTTC. V usage is TRBV12-3 or TRBV12-4 and J usage is TRBJ2-5; perhaps D is TRBD1 or TRBD2 (6 bases each). The CDR3 is 12 amino acids. V lost 8 bases and J lost 5, with 12 bases in between.

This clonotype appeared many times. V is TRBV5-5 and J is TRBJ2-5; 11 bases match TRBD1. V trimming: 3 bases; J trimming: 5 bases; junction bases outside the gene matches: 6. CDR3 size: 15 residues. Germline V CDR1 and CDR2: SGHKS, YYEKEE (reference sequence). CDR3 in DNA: TGTGCCAGCAGCTGGGGGACAGGGGGTGGTGAGACCCAGTACTTC. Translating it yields CASSWGTGGGETQYF.

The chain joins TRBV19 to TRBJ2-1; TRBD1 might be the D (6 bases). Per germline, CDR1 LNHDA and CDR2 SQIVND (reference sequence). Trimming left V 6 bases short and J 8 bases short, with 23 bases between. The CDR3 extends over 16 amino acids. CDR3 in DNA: TGTGCCAGTAGCCCTCCACAGGGTCCCCATGCGTATGAGCAGTTCTTC. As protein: CASSPPQGPHAYEQFF.

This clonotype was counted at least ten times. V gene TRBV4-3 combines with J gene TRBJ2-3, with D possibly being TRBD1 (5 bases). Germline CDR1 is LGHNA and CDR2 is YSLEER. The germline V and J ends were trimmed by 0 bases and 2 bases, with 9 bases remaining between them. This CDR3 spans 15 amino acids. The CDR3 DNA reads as TGCGCCAGCAGCCAAGATACAGGTTACACAGATACGCAGTATTTT. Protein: CASSQDTGYTDTQYF.